The clone carrying this TCR beta chain was found a few times. In the original workflow: Reference gene primer amplification in the assay estimated nucleated cell counts. Generated by immunoSEQ multiplex PCR, the TCRdb table keeps only in-frame clones and is missing some. The V and J calls and clone size come from that table; D and trimming were worked out from the DNA. This sample carries around 67,000 clones, about 83% of them seen once, and the ten largest clones take approximately 35%. This sample was taken from a study of blood T cell repertoires in COVID-19. The sequence was obtained from a man in his sixties or seventies with acute or convalescent COVID-19. Sequenced sample: peripheral blood.

This chain's CDR3 is CASSRDRGTEAFF. CDR3 in DNA: TGTGCCAGCAGCAGGGACAGGGGGACTGAAGCTTTCTTT. The J gene is TRBJ1-1, the V gene TRBV2; 11 bases agree with TRBD1. Germline CDR1 SNHLY, CDR2 FYNNEI. The CDR3 has 13 amino acids. V trimming: 6 bases; J trimming: 5 bases; junction bases outside the gene matches: 2.